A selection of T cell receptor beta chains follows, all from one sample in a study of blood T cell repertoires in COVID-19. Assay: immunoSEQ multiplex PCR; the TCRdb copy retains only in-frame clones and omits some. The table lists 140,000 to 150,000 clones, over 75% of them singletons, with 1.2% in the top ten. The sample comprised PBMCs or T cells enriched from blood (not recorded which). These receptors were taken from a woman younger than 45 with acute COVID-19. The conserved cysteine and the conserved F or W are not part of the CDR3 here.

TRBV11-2	ASSFGGGTDTQY
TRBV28	ASSLQENEAF
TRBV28	AGGGIMDNQPQH
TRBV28	ASIGSGRAMQY
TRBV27	ASSLSPLAHEQF
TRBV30	AWSTGRTEAF
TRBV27	ASSFLPRERGEQY
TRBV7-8	ASSYSLASGSYEQY
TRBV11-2	ASSPRTLLAGQNNEQF
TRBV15	ATSGVTGPGNTIY
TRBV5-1	ASSPRVNTEAF
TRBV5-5	ASNRAYEQY
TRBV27	ASSSTPIGYTEAF
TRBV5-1	ASSLEARSTDTQY
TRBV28	ASSLENRGEPYEQY
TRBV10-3	AIRRGTDQETQY
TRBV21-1	ASGLAGAQETQY
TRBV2	ASCSGQGNTIY
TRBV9	ASSVGGSSHTDTQY
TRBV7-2	ASSPRSTEEAF
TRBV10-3	AIRGGASGANTGELF
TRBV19	ASSMVLKRYTYEQY
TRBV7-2	ASSLVLAGGPGTDTQY
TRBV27	ASRQPYNEQF
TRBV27	ASSRTGTAVTEAF
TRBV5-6	ASSPGFASGNTIY
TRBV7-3	ASSRRIKTESNQPQH
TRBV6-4	ASSEGQNTEAF
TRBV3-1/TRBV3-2	ASSQDGGFSEKLF
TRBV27	ASSLGGRAANEQF
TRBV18	ASSPTSGLTDTQY
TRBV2	AGSLAGVPYEQY
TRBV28	ASSFGAGGIQPQH
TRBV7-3	ASSSPTSTDTQY
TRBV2	ASSQDSSGANVLT
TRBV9	ASSVDPAGSYNEQF
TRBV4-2	ASSQEGHKSSYEQY
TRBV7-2	ASSSLLSRGSGELF
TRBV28	ASSPPSVRNYGYT